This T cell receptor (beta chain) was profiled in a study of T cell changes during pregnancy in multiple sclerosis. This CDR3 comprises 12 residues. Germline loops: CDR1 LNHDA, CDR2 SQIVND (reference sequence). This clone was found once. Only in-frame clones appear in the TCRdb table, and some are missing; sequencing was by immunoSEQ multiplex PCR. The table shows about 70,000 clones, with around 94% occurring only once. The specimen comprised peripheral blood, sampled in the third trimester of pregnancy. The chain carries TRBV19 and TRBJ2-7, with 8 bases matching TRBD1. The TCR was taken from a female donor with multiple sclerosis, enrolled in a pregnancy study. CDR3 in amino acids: CATSGTGNEQYF. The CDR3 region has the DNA TGTGCTACCTCCGGGACAGGAAACGAGCAGTACTTC.